This TCR beta chain was obtained from a study of blood T cell repertoires in COVID-19. Study background: The study drew acute and convalescent COVID-19 samples from the United States, Italy and Spain.

It was during active infection that Seattle patients were enrolled and then longitudinally followed. In the study's own analysis: Scientists estimated how many nucleated cells there were by amplifying reference gene primers. TCRdb keeps only in-frame clones here, not all; method: immunoSEQ multiplex PCR. V, J and clone size are those of that table, while D and trimming were read from the DNA. The sample lists approximately 170,000 clones, 84% occurring once. The V gene end was trimmed by 6 bases and the J gene end by 6 bases; junction bases not matched to a gene: 3. The CDR3 totals 12 residues. Germline V gives CDR1 MNHEY, CDR2 SMNVEV (reference sequence).

Input material: peripheral blood. The receptor's source is a woman in her sixties or seventies with COVID-19, enrolled during active disease. The chain carries TRBV27 and TRBJ2-7, with TRBD1 matching 9 bases. This CDR3 reads CASRTGGGEQYF. In DNA, the CDR3 is TGTGCCAGCAGGACAGGGGGAGGCGAGCAGTACTTC.